What follows are 9 T cell receptor beta chains derived from one specimen sequenced in a study of T-cell memory formation after mild COVID-19. TCRdb itself ran the 5' RACE reads through MiXCR, one entry per CDR3 protein. The sample records around 310,000 distinct CDR3 sequences, around 20% being singletons. The sample comprised PBMCs or a T cell subset sorted from them (not recorded which). The source is a man aged 18-30 years who had mild COVID-19 (a few samples of this study predate the infection). Cell type and time point are not known.

Written as DNA, the CDR3 is TGCAGTGCTACCGCACGGGGGGCGGATAGCAATCAGCCCCAGCATTTT. Translating it yields CSATARGADSNQPQHF. The gene calls are TRBV20-1 and TRBJ1-5, with D maybe TRBD1 (6 bases). The length of the CDR3 is 16 residues. V shed 4 bases and J shed 0 bases, with 16 bases lying between them. The germline V gene encodes CDR1 DFQATT and CDR2 SNEGSKA (reference sequence).

This CDR3 is CASSRTGWRQPQHF. The CDR3 DNA sequence: TGTGCCAGCAGTCGGACAGGGTGGCGTCAGCCCCAGCATTTT. The genes are TRBV28 and TRBJ1-5, with 8 bases aligning to TRBD1. Germline CDR1 and CDR2: MDHEN and SYDVKM. V shed 5 bases and J 6 bases; nucleotides not matched to a gene: 6. The CDR3 totals 14 residues.

This clonotype was observed a few times. The rearrangement joins TRBV29-1 to TRBJ1-4, with 8 bases lining up with TRBD1. V trimming: 5 bases; J trimming: 2 bases; junction bases outside the gene matches: 4. Germline assignment: CDR1 SQVTM and CDR2 ANQGSEA. This CDR3 region has 14 residues. The CDR3 sequence: CSVRQGMTNEKLFF. CDR3 nucleotides: TGCAGCGTTCGACAGGGGATGACTAATGAAAAACTGTTTTTT. The variable domain in full, completed from reference TRBV29-1 and TRBJ1-4, reads SAVISQKPSRDICQRGTSLTIQCQVDSQVTMMFWYRQQPGQSLTLIATANQGSEATYESGFVIDKFPISRPNLTFSTLTVSNMSPEDSSIYLCSVRQGMTNEKLFFGSGTQLSVL.

This clonotype was seen repeatedly, ten times or more. The chain uses TRBV7-8 and TRBJ2-4; 7 nucleotides agree with TRBD2. V trimming: 2 bases; J trimming: 5 bases; junction bases outside the gene matches: 9. CDR1 SGHVS and CDR2 FQNEAQ come from the germline V gene. This CDR3 is built from 16 residues. In nucleotides, the CDR3 is TGTGCCAGCAGCTTATGGTATAGCGGGCCCGAAAACATTCAGTACTTC. It translates to CASSLWYSGPENIQYF. Full variable domain (rest looked up from reference TRBV7-8 and TRBJ2-4): GAGVSQSPRYKVAKRGQDVALRCDPISGHVSLFWYQQALGQGPEFLTYFQNEAQLDKSGLPSDRFFAERPEGSVSTLKIQRTQQEDSAVYLCASSLWYSGPENIQYFGAGTRLSVL.

This clonotype has only a few counts. The CDR3 is CASSYHSYNSPLHF. The CDR3, as DNA: TGTGCCAGCAGTTACCACTCCTATAATTCACCCCTCCACTTT. The chain is built from TRBV6-5 and TRBJ1-6; D unclear. Looked up from germline, CDR1 is MNHEY and CDR2 is SVGAGI. V dropped 2 bases and J dropped 0 bases, with 2 bases sitting between them. The CDR3 loop spans 14 amino acids.

The CDR3 nucleotides are TGCAGCGTTGGGACGGGGGGGTCGAACATTCAGTACTTC. Amino acids: CSVGTGGSNIQYF. The chain couples TRBV29-1 to TRBJ2-4; 8 bases agree with TRBD2. V lost 4 bases and J lost 7; bases outside the gene matches: 6. This CDR3 has 13 amino acids. CDR1 is SQVTM and CDR2 is ANQGSEA in the germline V gene.

This clonotype appeared a few times. The chain recombines TRBV12-3 or TRBV12-4 with TRBJ1-1; no reliable D call. V was cut by 2 bases and J by 0 bases, with 7 bases left in between. CDR3 length equals 14 residues. In DNA, the CDR3 is TGTGCCAGCAGTTTACGGCAGGTGAACACTGAAGCTTTCTTT. Protein product: CASSLRQVNTEAFF.

The chain recombines TRBV6-2 or TRBV6-3 with TRBJ2-1; TRBD2 is a possible D gene (6 bases). The CDR3 has 20 residues. From germline, CDR1 is MNHEY and CDR2 SVGEGT. V lost 0 bases and J lost 2, with 23 bases in between. The CDR3 protein is CASSYSMASADSTPYNEQFF. The CDR3 coding sequence is TGTGCCAGCAGTTACTCGATGGCTAGCGCCGATTCGACCCCCTACAATGAGCAGTTCTTC.

This clonotype has only a few counts. The J gene is TRBJ1-1, the V gene TRBV7-2; D gene ambiguous. Germline values: CDR1 SGHTA, CDR2 FQGNSA. This CDR3 has 14 residues. Trimming removed 5 bases at V and 0 bases at J, with 10 bases between. The CDR3 DNA follows: TGTGCCAGCAGCGAACAACTCATGAACACTGAAGCTTTCTTT. It translates to CASSEQLMNTEAFF.